This note documents a single T cell receptor (beta chain) sequence. Original processing methods: From reference gene primer amplification, estimates of nucleated cell counts were derived. The data were produced by immunoSEQ multiplex PCR, yet TCRdb's version contains in-frame clones alone and is incomplete. The DNA gave D and trimming, while V, J and clone size come from that table. The table includes about 200,000 clones, around 80% detected once. This entry comes from a study of blood T cell repertoires in COVID-19. At the level of the study: Samples taken during acute and convalescent COVID-19 were collected in the United States, Italy and Spain.

This CDR3 has 13 amino acids. CDR1 and CDR2 from the germline V gene are KGHDR and SFDVKD. V lost 3 bases to trimming and J lost 5 bases, with 9 bases between them. This receptor was identified in a woman in her 70s with acute or convalescent COVID-19. The source material was peripheral blood. The chain carries TRBV24-1 and TRBJ2-5; D is ambiguous. CDR3: CATSDPNGETQYF. The CDR3 DNA follows: TGTGCCACCAGTGATCCCAACGGGGAGACCCAGTACTTC.